This T cell receptor (beta chain) is drawn from a study of circulating CD8 cells and anti-PD-1 response in melanoma. At the level of the study: Six of 13 patients had prior targeted therapy or immunotherapy; seven did not. Responders had complete or partial responses; non-responders had stable or progressive disease.

Study-wide findings and caveats: Diversity ranked highest in DNEG and lowest in TIGIT subsets. Patients included both untreated and previously treated individuals.

From live CD3+CD8+TCRalphabeta+ cells, four PD-1 and/or TIGIT subsets were sorted. The J segment lost 1 base and the V segment lost 2 bases, leaving 2 bases of the junction unmatched. The CDR3 is made up of 15 amino acids. Per germline, CDR1 SGHTA and CDR2 FQGTGA. Within the sample, this clonotype is medium-sized (0.01 to 0.1%). Its cognate antigen is unknown. The QIAseq Immune Repertoire TCR panel built the libraries from around 15 ng of total RNA. TCRdb itself ran the reads through MiXCR, one entry per CDR3 protein. The sample consists of approximately 640 distinct CDR3 sequences, more than 4.5% of them appearing once.

The sample in question was CD8+ T cells from PBMCs, obtained at baseline or after one month of anti-PD-1 therapy (not recorded which). The sequence came from a human donor with melanoma. The chain recombines TRBV7-3 with TRBJ2-3; 8 bases are a match to TRBD2. The CDR3 sequence: CASSLRGGRTDTQYF. The CDR3 DNA follows: TGTGCCAGCAGCTTACGGGGGGGCCGCACAGATACGCAGTATTTT.